One sample yielded the 27 T cell receptor beta chains listed below, sequenced in a study of T cells in Graves' hyperthyroidism and ophthalmopathy. RNA transcripts gave rise to amplified TCR beta CDR3 regions. HTBI primers were the set used in a first-round RT-PCR of the TCR CDR3. A single record per CDR3 protein comes from TCRdb applying MiXCR to the multiplex PCR reads. The table records about 700,000 distinct CDR3 sequences, less than 15% of them present only once. The specimen sequenced was blood. The origin of the receptors is a woman aged 18 to 35 with Graves' hyperthyroidism.

V usage is TRBV28 and J usage is TRBJ1-2; 11 bases agree with TRBD1. The J segment lost 5 bases and the V segment lost 1 base, leaving 6 bases of the junction unmatched. CDR1 and CDR2 from the germline V gene are MDHEN and SYDVKM. The CDR3 loop spans 16 amino acids. As DNA, the CDR3 is TGTGCCAGCAGTTTATTTCCGGGACAGGGGGGTTATGGCTACACCTTC. Its protein is CASSLFPGQGGYGYTF.

This clonotype has just a few counts. The chain joins TRBV19 to TRBJ2-6; D not resolved. In germline, CDR1 is LNHDA, CDR2 SQIVND (reference sequence). The ends were cut back, 3 bases at V and 3 bases at J, with 9 bases in the middle. This CDR3 contains 15 residues. This chain's CDR3 is CASSIAGYGANVLTF. The CDR3 nucleotides are TGTGCCAGTAGTATCGCCGGGTATGGGGCCAACGTCCTGACTTTC.

Note on this clonotype: The junction does not match germline at one end; this may be a read error. This chain links TRBV19 with TRBJ2-3, with 7 bases identical to TRBD2. CDR3 length equals 16 residues. Germline V gene sequence: CDR1 LNHDA, CDR2 SQIVND (reference sequence). The CDR3 loop is CASSRSGVTSTDTQYF. The CDR3, as DNA: TGTGCCAGCAGTAGAAGCGGGGTTACTAGCACAGATACGCAGTATTTT.

This clonotype was found many times. The V gene is TRBV20-1, the J gene TRBJ2-1; possible D gene TRBD1, 6 bases. The germline V and J ends were trimmed by 5 bases and 4 bases, with 18 bases remaining between them. Germline-derived CDR1 and CDR2 are DFQATT and SNEGSKA (reference sequence). The CDR3 sequence is 15 residues long. The CDR3 DNA sequence: TGCAGTGCTTGGGGGCCGTTGGGGGTATACAATGAGCAGTTCTTC. It encodes CSAWGPLGVYNEQFF.

About this clonotype: One junction end disagrees with the germline gene, perhaps due to a read error. The chain employs TRBV28 and TRBJ2-7; perhaps TRBD1 as D (5 bases). This CDR3 is 15 amino acids long. Germline CDR1 is MDHEN and CDR2 is SYDVKM. CDR3 amino acids: CAGSLGNWWGDEQYF. In DNA form, the CDR3 reads TGTGCCGGCAGTTTGGGTAATTGGTGGGGCGACGAGCAGTACTTC.

This chain uses TRBV7-9 with TRBJ1-5, with TRBD1 matching over 9 bases. Unmatched junction bases numbered 5, after V lost 5 bases and J lost 3 bases. Germline CDR1 SEHNR, CDR2 FQNEAQ (reference sequence). The CDR3 totals 15 residues. CDR3 nucleotides: TGTGCCAGCAGCCGCGGACAGGGGATCAATCAGCCCCAGCATTTT. The encoded protein is CASSRGQGINQPQHF.

The table lists this clonotype with many counts. This chain links TRBV2 with TRBJ1-2; 7 bases are shared with TRBD1. V trimming: 6 bases; J trimming: 8 bases; junction bases outside the gene matches: 6. Germline-derived CDR1 and CDR2 are SNHLY and FYNNEI. This CDR3 has 12 residues. CDR3 in amino acids: CASSLDRAGYTF. The CDR3 nucleotides are TGTGCCAGCAGCCTCGACAGGGCCGGCTACACCTTC. Variable domain in full (rest from reference TRBV2 and TRBJ1-2): EPEVTQTPSHQVTQMGQEVILRCVPISNHLYFYWYRQILGQKVEFLVSFYNNEISEKSEIFDDQFSVERPDGSNFTLKIRSTKLEDSAMYFCASSLDRAGYTFGSGTRLTVV.

The chain has TRBV5-6 and TRBJ2-3; unclear D gene. The germline gives CDR1 SGHDT, CDR2 YYEEEE. Between the trimmed V and J ends, which lost 5 bases and 2 bases, there was a span of 24 bases. This CDR3 comprises 18 residues. DNA for the CDR3: TGTGCCAGCAGGAGAACACACAGCCGCCCCTATTTCACAGATACGCAGTATTTT. Translating it yields CASRRTHSRPYFTDTQYF.

This clonotype was seen repeatedly, ten times or more. CDR3 DNA sequence: TGTGCCAGCAGTCCATCGGGACAGGGTAAATACGAGCAGTACTTC. Translated, it gives CASSPSGQGKYEQYF. The rearrangement links TRBV28 to TRBJ2-7, with 9 bases fitting TRBD1. The CDR3 runs 15 residues. Germline CDR1 and CDR2: MDHEN and SYDVKM. The junction had 9 bases not matched to a gene; V was cut back by 5 bases and J by 4 bases.

This clonotype was detected ten times or more. The J gene is TRBJ1-5, the V gene TRBV18, with 8 nucleotides matching TRBD1. This CDR3 contains 16 residues. CDR1 and CDR2 from the germline V gene are KGHSH and LQKENI. With V trimmed by 3 bases and J by 2 bases, 6 bases remained unmatched. The CDR3 DNA reads TGTGCCAGCTCACCTATGGGACAGGAAGGCAATCAGCCCCAGCATTTT. This translates into CASSPMGQEGNQPQHF. Full variable domain (missing parts from reference TRBV18 and TRBJ1-5): NAGVMQNPRHLVRRRGQEARLRCSPMKGHSHVYWYRQLPEEGLKFMVYLQKENIIDESGMPKERFSAEFPKEGPSILRIQQVVRGDSAAYFCASSPMGQEGNQPQHFGDGTRLSIL.

This clonotype was picked up many times. The CDR3 nucleotides are TGTGCCAGCAGCCGCGGATTGGGGATGAACACTGAAGCTTTCTTT. Translated: CASSRGLGMNTEAFF. V is TRBV7-9 and J is TRBJ1-1; D unresolved. Germline V gene lookup returns CDR1 SEHNR and CDR2 FQNEAQ (reference sequence). The CDR3 has 15 residues. V was shortened by 5 bases and J by 0 bases, with 13 bases between the two germline ends.

This clonotype appeared many times. The J gene is TRBJ2-1, the V gene TRBV20-1; 16 bases align to TRBD2. CDR3 length: 18 amino acids. V lost 3 bases and J lost 4; bases outside the gene matches: 9. The germline V gene has CDR1 DFQATT and CDR2 SNEGSKA (reference sequence). The CDR3 sequence: CSARPGTSGRGLYNEQFF. The CDR3, as DNA: TGCAGTGCTAGGCCAGGGACTAGCGGGAGGGGGTTATACAATGAGCAGTTCTTC.

This clonotype was seen ten or more times. As DNA, the CDR3 is TGTGCCAGCAGTTCCCGACGCACAGGGGCGAGCTACACCTTC. As protein: CASSSRRTGASYTF. The chain is built from TRBV28 and TRBJ1-2; the match to TRBD1 covers 7 bases. The ends lost 4 bases at V and 9 bases at J; junction bases unmatched: 11. The CDR3 has 14 amino acids. CDR1 MDHEN and CDR2 SYDVKM come from the germline V gene.

Ten or more counts support this clonotype. Written as DNA, the CDR3 is TGTGCCAGCGAAATAATGGGGGACAGGGGGTACACTGAAGCTTTCTTT. Protein sequence: CASEIMGDRGYTEAFF. This chain joins TRBV27 and TRBJ1-1; TRBD1 aligns across 11 bases. The CDR3 spans 16 residues. The germline gives CDR1 MNHEY, CDR2 SMNVEV (reference sequence). With 8 bases clipped from V and 3 bases from J, the junction kept 11 bases outside the gene matches.

This clonotype was seen a few times. The genes are TRBV15 and TRBJ2-1; D is uncertain. V was pared by 5 bases and J by 5 bases, with 7 bases between. CDR1 is LNHNV, CDR2 YYDKDF, per germline (reference sequence). This CDR3 region has 12 residues. CDR3 sequence reads: CATSVGNNEQFF. The CDR3 bases are TGTGCCACCAGCGTGGGAAACAATGAGCAGTTCTTC.

This clonotype showed up just a few times. The rearrangement uses TRBV20-1 and TRBJ2-3; tentatively, D is TRBD2 (6 bases). The CDR3 is 15 amino acids. CDR1 and CDR2 from the germline V gene are DFQATT and SNEGSKA (reference sequence). Trimming removed 8 bases from V and 0 bases from J, with 18 bases in between. CDR3 region: CSTWTLAGSTDTQYF. CDR3 coding DNA: TGCAGTACCTGGACCCTGGCGGGAAGCACAGATACGCAGTATTTT.

At least ten counts were recorded for this clonotype. V is TRBV10-3 and J is TRBJ1-5, with unresolved D. The V end lost 0 bases, the J end lost 4 bases, and 10 bases lay between the germline ends. This CDR3 spans 15 amino acids. Germline lookup yields CDR1 ENHRY and CDR2 SYGVKD. CDR3 protein: CAISESVVRNQPQHF. The CDR3, as DNA: TGTGCCATCAGTGAGTCTGTAGTGAGAAATCAGCCCCAGCATTTT.

This clonotype was seen repeatedly, ten times or more. This rearrangement joins TRBV11-2 to TRBJ2-5; no reliable D call. Germline V gene data show CDR1 as SGHAT and CDR2 as FQNNGV. The ends were cut back, 4 bases at V and 4 bases at J, with 22 bases in the middle. CDR3 length equals 17 residues. CDR3 DNA sequence: TGTGCCAGCAGCTCCATAGGCTCTTTCGTGAACCCAGAGACCCAGTACTTC. It encodes CASSSIGSFVNPETQYF.

This clonotype has only one observation. This clone may be a read error of a much larger clone one base away. The CDR3 loop reads CASTREGTVLSTGPYNEQFF. CDR3 nucleotide sequence: TGTGCCAGTACACGCGAAGGGACTGTTCTATCCACGGGCCCCTACAATGAGCAGTTCTTC. The V call is TRBV2, the J call TRBJ2-1; D is perhaps TRBD2 (6 bases). The germline V gene encodes CDR1 SNHLY and CDR2 FYNNEI. The CDR3 sequence is 20 residues long. V lost 9 bases, J lost 2 bases, and 32 bases lay in between. Full variable domain (outside the CDR3, taken from reference TRBV2 and TRBJ2-1): EPEVTQTPSHQVTQMGQEVILRCVPISNHLYFYWYRQILGQKVEFLVSFYNNEISEKSEIFDDQFSVERPDGSNFTLKIRSTKLEDSAMYFCASTREGTVLSTGPYNEQFFGPGTRLTVL.

This chain uses TRBV20-1 with TRBJ2-3; 10 positions agree with TRBD2. The CDR3 is 15 residues long. Per germline, CDR1 DFQATT and CDR2 SNEGSKA (reference sequence). The trim removed 5 bases at V and 2 bases at J, leaving 7 bases unmatched. CDR3 nucleotide sequence: TGCAGTGCTCACCTCGGACTAGCGGACACAGATACGCAGTATTTT. It encodes CSAHLGLADTDTQYF.

This clonotype was picked up a small number of times. Given a much more abundant clone one base away, this may be a read error. The chain recombines TRBV13 with TRBJ2-1; D remains ambiguous. The germline V gene encodes CDR1 PRHDT and CDR2 FYEKMQ (reference sequence). With 2 bases removed from V and 10 bases from J, the gap between germline ends came to 12 bases. The CDR3 is 13 residues long. The CDR3: CASSLQWMGEQFF. CDR3 nucleotide sequence: TGTGCCAGCAGCTTACAGTGGATGGGCGAGCAGTTCTTC.

This clonotype was seen ten or more times. The gene calls are TRBV5-1 and TRBJ2-2; D is undetermined. Germline lookup yields CDR1 SGHRS and CDR2 YFSETQ. Trimming stripped 5 bases from V and 0 bases from J, with 8 bases between. The CDR3 has 14 amino acids. Here the CDR3 DNA reads TGCGCCAGCAGGGCAGAAACGAACACCGGGGAGCTGTTTTTT. This gives the protein CASRAETNTGELFF.

This clonotype appeared a single time. V is TRBV19 and J is TRBJ1-1, with 7 bases matching TRBD1. This CDR3 comprises 16 residues. Germline V gene lookup returns CDR1 LNHDA and CDR2 SQIVND (reference sequence). J lost 1 base, V lost 3 bases, and 8 bases had no gene match. CDR3 loop: CASSILAGGKNTEAFF. Here the CDR3 DNA reads TGTGCCAGTAGTATTCTAGCAGGGGGAAAGAACACTGAAGCTTTCTTT.

This clonotype appeared a few times. The V and J genes are TRBV28 and TRBJ1-5; the match to TRBD1 covers 11 bases. Germline V lookup: CDR1 MDHEN, CDR2 SYDVKM. V was clipped by 6 bases and J by 0 bases; unmatched bases: 1. The CDR3 totals 15 residues. The CDR3 sequence: CASRGTGGSNQPQHF. The CDR3 nucleotides are TGTGCCAGCAGAGGGACAGGGGGTAGCAATCAGCCCCAGCATTTT.

This clonotype was counted ten times or more. This chain links TRBV20-1 with TRBJ1-1, with 10 bases that match TRBD1. Losses at the gene ends were 3 bases for V and 5 bases for J; bases not matched to a gene: 12. There are 16 residues in the CDR3. Germline loops: CDR1 DFQATT, CDR2 SNEGSKA (reference sequence). This CDR3 reads CSASGWDRGWGTEAFF. The CDR3 DNA sequence: TGCAGTGCTAGTGGCTGGGACAGGGGCTGGGGGACTGAAGCTTTCTTT.

The chain employs TRBV19 and TRBJ1-1; D is unclear. The V end was cut by 5 bases, the J end by 6 bases, with 13 bases between. Germline V gene sequence: CDR1 LNHDA, CDR2 SQIVND (reference sequence). The CDR3 totals 13 residues. The CDR3, as DNA: TGTGCCAGTAGTCCGACGACCGCGGCTGAAGCTTTCTTT. The encoded protein is CASSPTTAAEAFF.

In its sample, this clonotype was seen a few times. The rearrangement joins TRBV12-3 or TRBV12-4 to TRBJ2-1; 11 positions agree with TRBD2. The V segment lost 6 bases and the J segment 8 bases; nucleotides outside the gene matches: 15. This CDR3 region has 17 residues. CDR3 DNA sequence: TGTGCCAGCAGCTACCGTACTAGCGGGAGCCGGGTTGATGAGCAGTTCTTC. Translated, it gives CASSYRTSGSRVDEQFF.